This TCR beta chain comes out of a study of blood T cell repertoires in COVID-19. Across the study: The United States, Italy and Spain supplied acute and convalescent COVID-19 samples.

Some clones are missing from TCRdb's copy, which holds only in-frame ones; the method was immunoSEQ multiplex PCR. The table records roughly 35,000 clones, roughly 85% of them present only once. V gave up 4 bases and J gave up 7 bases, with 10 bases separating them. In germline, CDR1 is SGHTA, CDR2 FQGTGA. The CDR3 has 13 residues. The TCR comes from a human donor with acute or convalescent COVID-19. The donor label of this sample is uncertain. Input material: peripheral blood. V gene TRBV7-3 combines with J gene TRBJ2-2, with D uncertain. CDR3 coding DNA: TGTGCCAGCAGCTCCGGGTTAATCGGGGAGCTGTTTTTT. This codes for CASSSGLIGELFF. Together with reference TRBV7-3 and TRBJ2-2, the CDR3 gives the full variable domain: GAGVSQTPSNKVTEKGKYVELRCDPISGHTALYWYRQSLGQGPEFLIYFQGTGAADDSGLPNDRFFAVRPEGSVSTLKIQRTERGDSAVYLCASSSGLIGELFFGEGSRLTVL.